The next 14 T cell receptor beta chains were all read from a single sample in a study of T cell repertoires in cytomegalovirus infection. TCRdb passed the reads through MiXCR, listing each CDR3 protein once. The sample lists approximately 1,000,000 distinct CDR3 sequences, 25% to 40% occurring once. For these TCRs, the target antigens are not known. Sequencing used cultured CD8+ T cells from PBMCs, obtained from culture after CMV antigen stimulation. Receptors originate from a human donor in good health (CMV status not recorded). Some clones in this sample may be carry-over from other donors' samples.

The chain employs TRBV5-6 and TRBJ2-7; D remains unclear. In germline, CDR1 is SGHDT, CDR2 YYEEEE. The V end lost 7 bases, the J end lost 2 bases, and 16 bases lay between the germline ends. This CDR3 spans 14 amino acids. This CDR3 reads CASGPLLATYEQYF. The DNA for the CDR3 is TGTGCCAGCGGGCCCTTACTGGCAACCTACGAGCAGTACTTC.

The chain combines TRBV6-1 with TRBJ2-4; 7 bases map to TRBD1. CDR1 and CDR2 from the germline V gene are MNHNS and SASEGT. CDR3 length: 17 amino acids. Losses at the gene ends were 4 bases for V and 2 bases for J; bases not matched to a gene: 11. The DNA of the CDR3 is TGTGCCAGCAGTGCAACCCACAGGGGCGCACCCAAAAACATTCAGTACTTC. Residues: CASSATHRGAPKNIQYF.

This clonotype has only a few counts. The chain is built from TRBV27 and TRBJ2-1, with a possible D match to TRBD1 (6 bases). The CDR3 contains 14 residues. Germline values: CDR1 MNHEY, CDR2 SMNVEV (reference sequence). Between the trimmed V and J ends, which lost 6 bases and 7 bases, there was a span of 16 bases. The CDR3 sequence: CASRPGRQGNEQFF. The CDR3, as DNA: TGTGCCAGCAGGCCAGGTCGGCAGGGGAATGAGCAGTTCTTC.

This clonotype has at least ten counts. This chain links TRBV6-1 with TRBJ2-7, with no clear D. This CDR3 contains 14 residues. V was trimmed by 1 base and J by 0 bases, leaving 7 bases between them. Germline V lookup: CDR1 MNHNS, CDR2 SASEGT. The CDR3 DNA is TGTGCCAGCAGTGAAGATTGGAGCTCCTACGAGCAGTACGTC. Protein sequence: CASSEDWSSYEQYV.

This clonotype was seen a handful of times. The J gene is TRBJ1-1, the V gene TRBV19, with a tentative D call TRBD1 (6 bases). Between the trimmed V and J ends, which lost 0 bases and 2 bases, there was a span of 10 bases. The CDR3 spans 15 residues. Germline lookup yields CDR1 LNHDA and CDR2 SQIVND (reference sequence). CDR3 DNA: TGTGCCAGTAGTATAGATGACAGGATCAACACTGAAGCTTTCTTT. As protein: CASSIDDRINTEAFF. Combining the CDR3 with reference TRBV19 and TRBJ1-1 gives the whole variable domain DGGITQSPKYLFRKEGQNVTLSCEQNLNHDAMYWYRQDPGQGLRLIYYSQIVNDFQKGDIAEGYSVSREKKESFPLTVTSAQKNPTAFYLCASSIDDRINTEAFFGQGTRLTVV.

This clonotype was recorded a few times. The chain has TRBV10-3 and TRBJ2-1; D possibly corresponds to TRBD1 (6 bases). Trimming took off 6 bases at V and 6 bases at J, with 15 bases between the two ends. CDR1 and CDR2 (germline): ENHRY, SYGVKD. The CDR3 has 14 residues. DNA of the CDR3: TGTGCCATCAGGGAGGCAGGGGAAGGCAATGAGCAGTTCTTC. Protein sequence: CAIREAGEGNEQFF.

The V gene is TRBV6-5, the J gene TRBJ2-1; the match to TRBD2 covers 8 bases. Unmatched junction bases numbered 12, after V lost 5 bases and J lost 6 bases. The germline V gene has CDR1 MNHEY and CDR2 SVGAGI. This CDR3 region has 16 residues. The CDR3 sequence: CASSNPGRGVPNEQFF. The CDR3 DNA is TGTGCCAGCAGTAACCCAGGGCGGGGGGTACCCAATGAGCAGTTCTTC.

This chain uses TRBV7-4 with TRBJ2-2, with 8 bases identical to TRBD1. The CDR3 spans 17 residues. V was pared by 2 bases and J by 5 bases, with 10 bases of the junction left unmatched. The germline V gene encodes CDR1 SGHVT and CDR2 SQSDAQ. CDR3 coding DNA: TGTGCCAGCAGCTTAATCACCGGACAGGGTTGGACCGGGGAGCTGTTTTTT. Its protein is CASSLITGQGWTGELFF.

This clonotype was seen a handful of times. The CDR3 is CGLRQPFSTDTQYF. In DNA, the CDR3 is TGCGGCCTGAGACAGCCATTCAGCACAGATACGCAGTATTTT. V and J are TRBV20-1 and TRBJ2-3, with D possibly being TRBD1 (5 bases). The CDR3 totals 14 residues. Germline values: CDR1 DFQATT, CDR2 SNEGSKA (reference sequence).

This clonotype was seen a handful of times. The rearrangement uses TRBV27 and TRBJ1-1; D is undetermined. The CDR3 consists of 16 residues. Germline V gene data show CDR1 as MNHEY and CDR2 as SMNVEV (reference sequence). The V and J ends lost 6 bases and 1 base respectively, with 18 bases between them. CDR3 in DNA: TGTGCCAGCAGCGTATCCTCCGGGAACCGGAACACTGAAGCTTTCTTT. This translates into CASSVSSGNRNTEAFF.

Ten or more counts support this clonotype. J is TRBJ2-7 and V is TRBV7-2; D uncertain. The V gene's germline CDR1 is SGHTA and CDR2 FQGNSA. The V gene lost 3 bases and the J gene lost 4 bases, with 16 bases spanning the gap. The CDR3 consists of 15 residues. The CDR3 here is CASSFSPATWYEQYF. The CDR3 DNA reads as TGTGCCAGCAGCTTCTCCCCGGCGACATGGTACGAGCAGTACTTC.

This clonotype occurred once. The junction differs from germline at one of its ends, possibly a read error. This chain uses TRBV7-3 with TRBJ1-1, with 9 bases that match TRBD1. The CDR3 totals 14 residues. Germline CDR1 reads SGHTA; CDR2 reads FQGTGA. This CDR3 is CASSSQGAHTEALF. DNA of the CDR3: TGTGCCAGCAGCTCACAGGGGGCCCACACTGAAGCTTTATTT.

V gene TRBV6-1 combines with J gene TRBJ2-1, with D unclear. CDR3 length equals 15 residues. CDR1 and CDR2 from the germline V gene are MNHNS and SASEGT. V lost 1 base to trimming and J lost 2 bases, with 9 bases between them. The CDR3 bases are TGTGCCAGCAGTGAAGTGATAGTCCCCTACAATGAGCAGTTCTTC. Translating it yields CASSEVIVPYNEQFF.

J is TRBJ1-5 and V is TRBV6-1; TRBD1 matches at 9 bases. The CDR3 spans 18 residues. CDR1 and CDR2 (germline): MNHNS, SASEGT. J gave up 2 bases and V 2 bases, and 10 bases lay outside the gene matches. The CDR3: CASSEMIQGAWGNQPQHF. The CDR3 coding sequence is TGTGCCAGCAGTGAAATGATACAGGGGGCTTGGGGCAATCAGCCCCAGCATTTT.